These 15 T cell receptor beta chains originate from one sample sequenced in a study of T cell changes during pregnancy in multiple sclerosis. The assay was immunoSEQ multiplex PCR, and TCRdb's table has in-frame clones only and misses some. The table includes about 42,000 clones, roughly 84% detected once. Sequencing used CD4+ T cells from peripheral blood mononuclear cells, obtained before pregnancy. These receptors originate from a female donor with multiple sclerosis, enrolled in a pregnancy study.

This clone was seen only a few times. V and J are TRBV4-2 and TRBJ1-5; weak D call: TRBD1 (5 bases). CDR1 and CDR2 (germline): LGHNA, YNFKEQ. The ends were cut back, 1 base at V and 0 bases at J, with 13 bases in the middle. CDR3 length: 17 amino acids. CDR3 nucleotides: TGTGCCAGCAGCCAAGGGGAGGGGCCAGATAGCAATCAGCCCCAGCATTTT. The encoded protein is CASSQGEGPDSNQPQHF.

This chain uses TRBV19 with TRBJ1-4; D ambiguous. From germline, CDR1 is LNHDA and CDR2 SQIVND (reference sequence). The CDR3 has 14 residues. V gave up 5 bases and J gave up 3 bases, with 10 bases separating them. CDR3 amino acids: CASSDGGPNEKLFF. The CDR3 DNA sequence: TGTGCCAGTAGTGATGGAGGTCCTAATGAAAAACTGTTTTTT.

The gene calls are TRBV10-1 and TRBJ2-2, with 11 bases that match TRBD1. The trim removed 3 bases at V and 4 bases at J, leaving 4 bases unmatched. Germline V gene lookup returns CDR1 WNHNN and CDR2 SYGVQD (reference sequence). The CDR3 consists of 16 residues. The CDR3 nucleotides are TGCGCCAGCAGTGACCCAGGGACAGGGGGCACCGGGGAGCTGTTTTTT. This sequence encodes CASSDPGTGGTGELFF.

The CDR3 loop is CSVERLTGVNGYTF. In DNA form, the CDR3 reads TGCAGCGTTGAGAGACTGACAGGGGTGAATGGCTACACCTTC. The rearrangement joins TRBV29-1 to TRBJ1-2; 8 bases are a match to TRBD1. The CDR3 is 14 residues long. In germline, CDR1 is SQVTM, CDR2 ANQGSEA. V lost 3 bases, J lost 6 bases, and 9 bases stayed unmatched.

The genes are TRBV6-4 and TRBJ2-1; D perhaps matches TRBD1 (6 bases). The CDR3 spans 16 residues. Trimming removed 2 bases from V and 4 bases from J, with 15 bases in between. CDR1 and CDR2 from the germline V gene are MRHNA and SNTAGT. CDR3 loop: CASSDGTGTTYNEQFF. DNA for the CDR3: TGTGCCAGCAGTGACGGGACCGGGACAACATACAATGAGCAGTTCTTC.

The J gene is TRBJ1-1, the V gene TRBV6-6, with TRBD1 matching over 8 bases. Germline assignment: CDR1 MNHNY and CDR2 SVGAGI (reference sequence). The J segment lost 1 base and the V segment lost 2 bases, leaving 6 bases of the junction unmatched. CDR3 length: 16 residues. The CDR3 region is CASSYGTGVRNTEAFF. CDR3 bases: TGTGCCAGCAGTTACGGGACAGGAGTGAGGAACACTGAAGCTTTCTTT.

The chain combines TRBV29-1 with TRBJ1-1; TRBD1 agrees at 11 bases. The CDR3 runs to 14 residues. Germline values: CDR1 SQVTM, CDR2 ANQGSEA. J lost 4 bases, V lost 2 bases, and 3 bases had no gene match. The CDR3 sequence: CSVETGQGGTEAFF. CDR3 in DNA: TGCAGCGTTGAAACGGGACAGGGGGGCACTGAAGCTTTCTTT.

This chain joins TRBV5-1 and TRBJ2-1; 12 bases are shared with TRBD2. The CDR3 sequence is 15 residues long. The germline gives CDR1 SGHRS, CDR2 YFSETQ. Unmatched junction bases numbered 9, after V lost 4 bases and J lost 10 bases. CDR3 residues: CASSPLAGGPGEQFF. The CDR3 bases are TGCGCCAGCAGCCCCCTAGCGGGAGGGCCGGGGGAGCAGTTCTTC.

V usage is TRBV7-8 and J usage is TRBJ2-3; D gene unclear. Trimming removed 0 bases from V and 6 bases from J, with 10 bases in between. Germline CDR1 is SGHVS and CDR2 is FQNEAQ. CDR3 length: 14 amino acids. This chain's CDR3 is CASSLALHLDTQYF. Written as DNA, the CDR3 is TGTGCCAGCAGCTTAGCATTACATCTCGATACGCAGTATTTT.

The J gene is TRBJ1-3, the V gene TRBV11-2; 7 nucleotides line up with TRBD1. This CDR3 has 14 amino acids. In germline, CDR1 is SGHAT, CDR2 FQNNGV. After removal of 5 bases from V and 4 bases from J, the junction contained 5 bases not matched to a gene. As DNA, the CDR3 is TGTGCCAGCAGCCCCGGCAGGGGGGGAAACACCATATATTTT. Translation gives CASSPGRGGNTIYF.

A few counts support this clone. The chain recombines TRBV9 with TRBJ1-2, with D unresolved. V lost 3 bases and J 8 bases, leaving 17 bases between the germline ends. Germline CDR1 is SGDLS and CDR2 is YYNGEE. The CDR3 loop spans 14 amino acids. CDR3 amino acids: CASSAAQLAGGYTF. For the CDR3, the DNA is TGTGCCAGCAGCGCCGCCCAGTTGGCGGGGGGCTACACCTTC.

DNA of the CDR3: TGTGCCAGCAGCTTAGTAGCAGGGCCTAGCTCCTACGAGCAGTACTTC. This sequence encodes CASSLVAGPSSYEQYF. The chain carries TRBV7-2 and TRBJ2-7; possible D gene TRBD1, 5 bases. CDR3 length: 16 residues. CDR1 and CDR2 (germline): SGHTA, FQGNSA. V lost 1 base, J lost 0 bases, and 13 bases lay in between.

The table lists this clone with a count of one. This chain joins TRBV2 and TRBJ2-5; TRBD1 agrees at 7 bases. V was clipped by 6 bases and J by 1 base; unmatched bases: 2. The CDR3 spans 13 residues. Germline V gene lookup returns CDR1 SNHLY and CDR2 FYNNEI. The DNA for the CDR3 is TGTGCCAGCAGCGGGGACAGCCAAGAGACCCAGTACTTC. Its protein product is CASSGDSQETQYF. The full variable domain, rest sourced from reference TRBV2 and TRBJ2-5, is EPEVTQTPSHQVTQMGQEVILRCVPISNHLYFYWYRQILGQKVEFLVSFYNNEISEKSEIFDDQFSVERPDGSNFTLKIRSTKLEDSAMYFCASSGDSQETQYFGPGTRLLVL.

This sequence joins TRBV19 and TRBJ1-1; TRBD1 agrees at 8 bases. V was pared by 6 bases and J by 4 bases, with 13 bases of the junction left unmatched. CDR3 size: 16 residues. The V gene's germline CDR1 is LNHDA and CDR2 SQIVND (reference sequence). The CDR3 DNA follows: TGTGCCAGTAGGTCCCTCTACGGGACAGGAGGCACTGAAGCTTTCTTT. Its translation: CASRSLYGTGGTEAFF. The complete variable domain, with remaining parts taken from reference TRBV19 and TRBJ1-1, reads DGGITQSPKYLFRKEGQNVTLSCEQNLNHDAMYWYRQDPGQGLRLIYYSQIVNDFQKGDIAEGYSVSREKKESFPLTVTSAQKNPTAFYLCASRSLYGTGGTEAFFGQGTRLTVV.

With regard to this clone: Its ends do not fully match the called genes, so a read error is possible. The sample holds other DNA sequences that translate to the same CDR3. V and J are TRBV6-5 and TRBJ1-5; 8 positions match TRBD1. This CDR3 spans 15 amino acids. Germline CDR1 and CDR2: MNHEY and SVGAGI. This chain's CDR3 is CASRLGTGLNQPQHF. Here the CDR3 DNA reads TGCGCCAGCAGACTCGGGACAGGACTCAATCAGCCCCAGCATTTT.